The rows below give T cell receptor beta chains drawn from one sample of a study of OX40 agonist ivuxolimab in advanced cancers. This table comes from immunoSEQ multiplex PCR, and its TCRdb copy is limited to in-frame clones, with some not included. The repertoire holds just under 80,000 clones, with about four fifths as singletons. Sequencing used CD4+ or CD8+ T cells sorted from blood, obtained in a trial of the OX40 agonist ivuxolimab. The receptors originated from an adult with an advanced solid tumor such as melanoma, head and neck, liver or kidney cancer. Both conserved end residues are part of each CDR3. A D gene is named only where the DNA matches it firmly. A clone size is listed for some rows: how often the clone was seen (once, few, many), or a class if it is expanded.

V gene	D gene	J gene	clone size	CDR3 DNA	CDR3 protein
TRBV27	.	TRBJ2-2	.	TGTGCCAGCAGTTTAACCGACAGTTGGGCCGGGGAGCTGTTTTTT	CASSLTDSWAGELFF
TRBV6-5	.	TRBJ1-5	.	TGTGCCAGCAGTTACAGATCCCATCAGCCCCAGCATTTT	CASSYRSHQPQHF
TRBV7-2	.	TRBJ1-1	.	TGTGCCAGCAGCTTACGAGGGGGAAGCACTGAAGCTTTCTTT	CASSLRGGSTEAFF
TRBV5-1	.	TRBJ2-3	.	TGCGCCAGCAGCGCGGGGGCTAGCACAGATACGCAGTATTTT	CASSAGASTDTQYF
TRBV19	TRBD2	TRBJ2-7	.	TGTGCCAGTAGTCCCGCGGGGCGGGAGGGCGGCTACGAGCAGTACTTC	CASSPAGREGGYEQYF
TRBV4-3	.	TRBJ1-4	.	TGCGCCAGCAGCCAAGATGGCAGGGCTCGGAGAAAACTGTTTTTT	CASSQDGRARRKLFF
TRBV18	TRBD2	TRBJ2-5	.	TGTGCCAGCTCACCCCAACTAGCGGGGGGACAAGAGACCCAGTACTTC	CASSPQLAGGQETQYF
TRBV27	TRBD1	TRBJ2-1	.	TGTGCCAGCAGCGAGGCCGGGACAGACCCGACCGCGCAGTTCTTC	CASSEAGTDPTAQFF
TRBV29-1	.	TRBJ1-1	.	TGCAGCGTTGGTCGGACAGACACTGAAGCTTTCTTT	CSVGRTDTEAFF
TRBV7-2	TRBD1	TRBJ2-2	.	TGTGCCAGCAGGCCACCGGGACAGGGGAGGACCGGGGAGCTGTTTTTT	CASRPPGQGRTGELFF
TRBV19	TRBD2	TRBJ2-1	once	TGTGCCAGCCATCCGCCGGGACTACCTTACAATGAGCAGTTCTTC	CASHPPGLPYNEQFF
TRBV13	TRBD1	TRBJ1-2	once	TGTGCCAGCAGCAGGGACAGGGCGCTCCCGGGCTATGGCTACACCTTC	CASSRDRALPGYGYTF
TRBV28	TRBD1	TRBJ2-5	.	TGTGCCAGCAGTTCCTCGACAGGGGGCGGAGAGACCCAGTACTTC	CASSSSTGGGETQYF
TRBV28	.	TRBJ1-4	.	TGTGCCAGCAGCTTTTCGGACGTACGGGAGAAACTGTTTTTT	CASSFSDVREKLFF
TRBV5-8	.	TRBJ1-1	few	TGTGCCAGCAGCTTAGGTGGTAACGGGTGGAACACTGAAGCTTTCTTT	CASSLGGNGWNTEAFF
TRBV6-1	.	TRBJ1-5	.	TGTGCCAGCAGACCCTCCACACCATATCAGCCCCAGCATTTT	CASRPSTPYQPQHF
TRBV4-3	.	TRBJ2-1	once	TGCGCCAGCAGCCAAGGAGTAAACAATGAGCAGTTCTTC	CASSQGVNNEQFF
TRBV4-3	.	TRBJ2-7	.	TGCGCCAGCAGCCAAGTCCCTGGCCCGGGCGCGGAGGACTTC	CASSQVPGPGAEDF
TRBV19	.	TRBJ1-4	.	TGTGCCAGCGCCTCGGGCCCACCTTATGAAAAACTGTTTTTT	CASASGPPYEKLFF
TRBV6-6	.	TRBJ2-7	.	TGTGCCAGCAGCCTAAATTTCCGAAGTGGCGAGCAGTACTTC	CASSLNFRSGEQYF
TRBV5-1	.	TRBJ1-1	.	TGCGCCAGCAGCTTGTCAGTCCTGACAGGTTCGAACACTGAAGCTTTCTTT	CASSLSVLTGSNTEAFF
TRBV19	TRBD1	TRBJ1-2	.	TGTGCCAGTAGCGCCAATAAAGTTGGACAGGTAACCTACTATGGCTACACCTTC	CASSANKVGQVTYYGYTF
TRBV6-1	.	TRBJ2-1	once	TGTGCCACGACAGGAAGCTCCTACAATGAGCAGTTCTTC	CATTGSSYNEQFF
TRBV30	.	TRBJ1-1	once	TGTGCCTGGAGCAGGGACTCCTCTGGGAACACTGAAGCTTTCTTT	CAWSRDSSGNTEAFF
TRBV7-2	.	TRBJ2-7	.	TGTGCCAGCAGCTTTGCAAGCTCCTACGAGCAGTACTTC	CASSFASSYEQYF
TRBV19	.	TRBJ2-1	.	TGTGCCAGTAGCCACCTGACAGGCACCTACAATGAGCAGTTCTTC	CASSHLTGTYNEQFF
TRBV10-1	TRBD1	TRBJ2-2	.	TGCGCCAGCAGCAGACAGGGAGAAGAAACCGGGGAGCTGTTTTTT	CASSRQGEETGELFF
TRBV2	.	TRBJ1-3	.	TGTGCCAGCAGTCTAGGGCCCTCTGGAAACACCATATATTTT	CASSLGPSGNTIYF
TRBV7-9	.	TRBJ2-7	.	TGTGCCAGCAGCTTAGAGGGGGGAGGGAGCCACGAGCAGTACTTC	CASSLEGGGSHEQYF
TRBV6-6	.	TRBJ1-5	.	TGTGCCAGCAGTTACTGGGAGTTCAATCAGCCCCAGCATTTT	CASSYWEFNQPQHF
TRBV10-2	.	TRBJ1-1	.	TGCGCCAGTGGTGGTTCAGGGCCTGAAGCTTTCTTT	CASGGSGPEAFF
TRBV14	.	TRBJ2-2	once	TGTGCCAGCAGCCCCCGAGAGGTTACCGGGGAGCTGTTTTTT	CASSPREVTGELFF
TRBV7-9	.	TRBJ2-4	.	TGTGCCAGCAGCTTATTTGGGTTGGGTTTGGAGTTAGCCAAAAACATTCAGTACTTC	CASSLFGLGLELAKNIQYF
TRBV19	.	TRBJ1-2	.	TGTGCCAGTAGTATAGATATTCTTCGGACAGCAAACTATGGCTACACCTTC	CASSIDILRTANYGYTF
TRBV5-4	TRBD2	TRBJ2-1	once	TGTGCCAGCAGCTTATTGGCTAGCGGGAGCCATGAGCAGTTCTTC	CASSLLASGSHEQFF
TRBV7-2	.	TRBJ1-1	.	TGTGCCAGCAGCTCTTTTGGGGGGAACACTGAAGCTTTCTTT	CASSSFGGNTEAFF
TRBV27	.	TRBJ2-1	.	TGTGCCAGCAGTGCGGACTATTTCCGGAATGAGCAGTTCTTC	CASSADYFRNEQFF